This passage covers 3 T cell receptor beta chains from one sample sequenced in a study of monozygotic twins with inflammatory bowel disease. TCRdb reworked the 5' RACE reads into one entry per CDR3 protein, no DNA. The record lists about 140,000 distinct CDR3 sequences, of which the ten most abundant hold 2.4%. The source material was blood. The receptors here all came from a human donor with ulcerative colitis or Crohn's disease, or a healthy co-twin of an affected twin (not recorded which).

The chain employs TRBV20-1 and TRBJ2-3; TCRdb outputs TRBD2, but without DNA this stays unchecked. The CDR3 loop spans 16 amino acids. Germline lookup yields CDR1 DFQATT and CDR2 SNEGSKA (reference sequence). The CDR3 region is CSARDAGRSSTDTQYF.

The CDR3 is CASSFPRQGNQPQHF. The V and J genes are TRBV28 and TRBJ1-5; lacking DNA, the TRBD1 call made by TCRdb goes unchecked. This CDR3 is 15 amino acids long. From germline, CDR1 is MDHEN and CDR2 SYDVKM. The full variable domain, with the rest looked up from reference TRBV28 and TRBJ1-5, is DVKVTQSSRYLVKRTGEKVFLECVQDMDHENMFWYRQDPGLGLRLIYFSYDVKMKEKGDIPEGYSVSREKKERFSLILESASTNQTSMYLCASSFPRQGNQPQHFGDGTRLSIL.

The rearrangement uses TRBV4-1 and TRBJ1-5. The CDR3 totals 14 residues. Germline V gene sequence: CDR1 MGHRA, CDR2 YSYEKL. CDR3: CASSQAEEGQPQHF.